This entry lists 31 T cell receptor beta chains sequenced from one sample in a study of control samples from healthy donors and cancer patients. Generated by immunoSEQ multiplex PCR, the TCRdb table keeps only in-frame clones and is missing some. The table shows approximately 100,000 clones, with over 65% occurring only once. Source material: blood. These receptors came from a woman aged 40 to 50 in good health.

CDR3 DNA: TGCGCCAGCAGCCTTCAACCGGGGGGGGGTAATGAAAAACTGTTTTTT. Protein product: CASSLQPGGGNEKLFF. The J gene is TRBJ1-4, the V gene TRBV4-3, with D possibly being TRBD1 (5 bases). This CDR3 region has 16 residues. Trimming cost V 4 bases and J 4 bases, with 16 bases left between them. The germline V gene has CDR1 LGHNA and CDR2 YSLEER.

The V and J genes are TRBV12-3 or TRBV12-4 and TRBJ1-4; 7 bases align to TRBD1. This CDR3 region has 12 residues. V gave up 6 bases and J gave up 5 bases; unmatched junction bases: 0. The CDR3 region is CASRTGNEKLFF. The CDR3 region has the DNA TGTGCCAGCAGGACAGGGAATGAAAAACTGTTTTTT.

The chain uses TRBV30 and TRBJ2-1; the D is unclear. Deletions cut 1 base from V and 6 bases from J, with 4 bases between. This CDR3 spans 11 amino acids. Germline assignment: CDR1 GTSNPN and CDR2 SVGIG (reference sequence). This chain's CDR3 is CAWSAFNEQFF. CDR3 coding DNA: TGTGCCTGGAGTGCGTTCAATGAGCAGTTCTTC.

In nucleotides, the CDR3 is TGTGCCAGCAGCCTAATTGGCCATGCGAACACCGGGGAGCTGTTTTTT. It codes for CASSLIGHANTGELFF. This chain uses TRBV7-3 with TRBJ2-2, with D unresolved. The CDR3 contains 16 residues. Germline V CDR1 and CDR2: SGHTA, FQGTGA. V lost 5 bases, J lost 0 bases, and 13 bases lay in between.

This clone was observed once. The V call is TRBV5-1, the J call TRBJ2-3, with 7 nucleotides matching TRBD1. V lost 4 bases and J lost 0; bases outside the gene matches: 8. Germline CDR1 SGHRS, CDR2 YFSETQ. The CDR3 extends over 16 amino acids. The CDR3 nucleotides read TGCGCCAGCAGCGTACAGGGGAGAGCTAGCACAGATACGCAGTATTTT. It specifies CASSVQGRASTDTQYF.

This clone was seen a handful of times. V is TRBV4-1 and J is TRBJ2-7; TRBD1 aligns across 10 bases. This CDR3 is built from 14 residues. Germline V gives CDR1 MGHRA, CDR2 YSYEKL. V gave up 3 bases and J gave up 2 bases; unmatched junction bases: 1. The CDR3: CASSHGTGAYEQYF. The CDR3 bases are TGCGCCAGCAGCCACGGGACAGGGGCCTACGAGCAGTACTTC.

The V and J genes are TRBV5-1 and TRBJ2-1; no firm D call. The CDR3 spans 14 residues. The V end lost 0 bases, the J end lost 1 base, and 5 bases lay between the germline ends. Per the germline V gene, CDR1 is SGHRS and CDR2 is YFSETQ. The CDR3 loop is CASSLGASYNEQFF. CDR3 sequence (DNA): TGCGCCAGCAGCTTGGGAGCTTCCTACAATGAGCAGTTCTTC.

The chain combines TRBV5-5 with TRBJ2-1, with D unresolved. The CDR3 is 17 residues long. Germline CDR1 is SGHKS and CDR2 is YYEKEE (reference sequence). V gave up 0 bases and J gave up 0 bases, with 13 bases separating them. CDR3 sequence reads: CASSLERDFSSYNEQFF. CDR3 coding DNA: TGTGCCAGCAGCTTGGAGAGAGACTTTAGCTCCTACAATGAGCAGTTCTTC.

This chain connects TRBV12-3 or TRBV12-4 to TRBJ1-5, with D possibly being TRBD1 (6 bases). The CDR3 consists of 13 residues. Deletions cut 7 bases from V and 5 bases from J, with 12 bases between. The DNA of the CDR3 is TGTGCCAGCAACCTTTACAGGGATCAGCCCCAGCATTTT. Translated: CASNLYRDQPQHF.

This clone was counted a single time. The chain couples TRBV27 to TRBJ2-7, with 10 bases lining up with TRBD1. The CDR3 is 14 residues long. The V gene end was trimmed by 5 bases and the J gene end by 4 bases; junction bases not matched to a gene: 5. The germline V gene encodes CDR1 MNHEY and CDR2 SMNVEV (reference sequence). The CDR3 bases are TGTGCCAGCAGTCGGCGGGACAGGGGTTACGAGCAGTACTTC. As protein: CASSRRDRGYEQYF.

This clone has a handful of counts. The chain has TRBV24-1 and TRBJ1-2, with D tentatively TRBD1 (6 bases). Germline V gives CDR1 KGHDR, CDR2 SFDVKD. CDR3 length equals 12 residues. The V and J ends lost 9 bases and 8 bases respectively, with 15 bases between them. The chain's CDR3 is CATPYRALGYTF. CDR3 in DNA: TGTGCCACCCCCTACAGGGCACTCGGCTACACCTTC.

The gene calls are TRBV7-2 and TRBJ1-1, with 7 bases aligning to TRBD1. V dropped 4 bases and J dropped 6; count of bases not matched to a gene: 8. The CDR3 is 14 amino acids. Germline-derived CDR1 and CDR2 are SGHTA and FQGNSA. DNA for the CDR3: TGTGCCAGCAGCTCCTACCAGGGGGGGGCTGAAGCTTTCTTT. The encoded protein is CASSSYQGGAEAFF.

The chain uses TRBV5-8 and TRBJ2-3; D possibly corresponds to TRBD1 (5 bases). This CDR3 is 14 amino acids long. Trimming cost V 2 bases and J 3 bases, with 10 bases left between them. The germline CDR1 and CDR2 sequences are SGHTS and YDEGEE. The CDR3 is CASSFGQGTDTQYF. CDR3 nucleotides: TGTGCCAGCAGCTTTGGGCAGGGTACAGATACGCAGTATTTT.

V usage is TRBV9 and J usage is TRBJ2-1, with D perhaps matching TRBD2 (6 bases). V lost 2 bases, J lost 9 bases, and 18 bases lay in between. CDR3 length: 15 amino acids. Germline V gene sequence: CDR1 SGDLS, CDR2 YYNGEE. The CDR3 here is CASSVRRDVFTEQFF. Written as DNA, the CDR3 is TGTGCCAGCAGCGTGAGGAGGGATGTTTTCACTGAGCAGTTCTTC.

This sequence joins TRBV12-5 and TRBJ2-7; TRBD1 aligns across 8 bases. Germline assignment: CDR1 LGHNT and CDR2 FRNRAP. V was clipped by 5 bases and J by 2 bases; unmatched bases: 11. The CDR3 is 16 residues long. DNA for the CDR3: TGTGCTAGTGGTCCGACTGAACAGGGGGATGCCTACGAGCAGTACTTC. This translates into CASGPTEQGDAYEQYF.

This clone was counted ten times or more. The CDR3 coding sequence is TGTGCCAGCAGCCAGGCCGGAGCCTACGAGCAGTACTTC. This encodes CASSQAGAYEQYF. J is TRBJ2-7 and V is TRBV3-1 (or the pseudogene TRBV3-2); D unresolved. The CDR3 is 13 residues long. Trimming took 3 bases from V and 2 from J, leaving 8 bases between them. Germline assignment: CDR1 LGHDT and CDR2 YNNKEL (reference sequence).

V usage is TRBV6-5 and J usage is TRBJ1-1; possible D gene TRBD1, 6 bases. From germline, CDR1 is MNHEY and CDR2 SVGAGI. There are 12 residues in the CDR3. The germline V and J ends were trimmed by 8 bases and 3 bases, with 10 bases remaining between them. The CDR3 nucleotides are TGTGCCAGCCGGACAGATCACACTGAAGCTTTCTTT. This codes for CASRTDHTEAFF.

This chain connects TRBV12-3 or TRBV12-4 to TRBJ1-4; maybe TRBD1 (5 bases). The germline V and J ends were trimmed by 4 bases and 3 bases, with 6 bases remaining between them. The CDR3 has 13 amino acids. In DNA, the CDR3 is TGTGCCAGCAGTTGGGGGGCTAATGAAAAACTGTTTTTT. It translates to CASSWGANEKLFF.

V and J are TRBV5-4 and TRBJ1-2, with TRBD1 identical over 10 bases. CDR1 is SGHNT and CDR2 is YYREEE in the germline V gene (reference sequence). Losses at the gene ends were 0 bases for V and 1 base for J; bases not matched to a gene: 0. This CDR3 has 15 amino acids. The DNA for the CDR3 is TGTGCCAGCAGCTTGGGGACAGGGGGTAACTATGGCTACACCTTC. Encoded protein: CASSLGTGGNYGYTF.

The genes are TRBV5-8 and TRBJ1-2, with D possibly matching TRBD1 (5 bases). V was pared by 1 base and J by 8 bases, with 24 bases between. The CDR3 sequence is 17 residues long. Looked up from germline, CDR1 is SGHTS and CDR2 is YDEGEE. The CDR3 nucleotides read TGTGCCAGCAGCTTGTATATAGGGTCCGGGACCCAGGGAGGCTACACCTTC. Protein product: CASSLYIGSGTQGGYTF.

This rearrangement joins TRBV4-3 to TRBJ2-7; 8 nucleotides agree with TRBD2. Germline trimming cut 1 base from V and 0 bases from J; bases unmatched to any gene: 5. This CDR3 has 16 amino acids. Per the germline V gene, CDR1 is LGHNA and CDR2 is YSLEER. The CDR3 loop is CASSQAFSGDSYEQYF. CDR3 bases: TGCGCCAGCAGCCAAGCTTTTAGCGGGGACTCCTACGAGCAGTACTTC.

The CDR3 nucleotides read TGTGCCAGCAGTTCCTGGGGGAGGACAGATCAGCCCCAGCATTTT. Its protein product is CASSSWGRTDQPQHF. The V and J genes are TRBV27 and TRBJ1-5; D might be TRBD1 (6 bases). Germline V gene data show CDR1 as MNHEY and CDR2 as SMNVEV (reference sequence). V lost 4 bases and J 5 bases, leaving 15 bases between the germline ends. The CDR3 consists of 15 residues.

This chain joins TRBV20-1 and TRBJ2-3, with a tentative D call TRBD2 (5 bases). The CDR3 spans 15 residues. V lost 3 bases to trimming and J lost 6 bases, with 19 bases between them. Germline CDR1 and CDR2: DFQATT and SNEGSKA (reference sequence). CDR3 sequence (DNA): TGCAGTGCTAGTTTGGTAGCGATTACGTTGGATACGCAGTATTTT. Translation gives CSASLVAITLDTQYF.

This chain links TRBV11-3 with TRBJ2-2; no clear D gene. CDR1 and CDR2 from the germline V gene are SGHNT and YENEEA. V shed 1 base and J shed 5 bases, with 2 bases lying between them. This CDR3 contains 12 residues. The CDR3 nucleotides are TGTGCCAGCAGCTTAGGTACCGGGGAGCTGTTTTTT. This encodes CASSLGTGELFF.

This chain links TRBV11-3 with TRBJ2-1; D gene unclear. V was pared by 1 base and J by 5 bases, with 6 bases between. The V gene's germline CDR1 is SGHNT and CDR2 YENEEA. The CDR3 is 13 amino acids. This CDR3 is CASSLVRNNEQFF. The CDR3 DNA reads as TGTGCCAGCAGCTTAGTTCGAAACAATGAGCAGTTCTTC.

The rearrangement joins TRBV7-2 to TRBJ2-7; 11 nucleotides match TRBD2. The V gene's germline CDR1 is SGHTA and CDR2 FQGNSA. The CDR3 is 15 residues long. Germline trimming cut 1 base from V and 9 bases from J; bases unmatched to any gene: 8. The CDR3 loop is CASSLGGGLAVRQYF. CDR3 sequence (DNA): TGTGCCAGCAGCTTAGGAGGGGGACTAGCGGTCCGGCAGTACTTC.

V is TRBV27 and J is TRBJ1-6; a weak D match, TRBD1 (6 bases). The CDR3 sequence is 15 residues long. Trimming cost V 3 bases and J 10 bases, with 16 bases left between them. Germline V gene sequence: CDR1 MNHEY, CDR2 SMNVEV (reference sequence). The CDR3: CASSFWGGARSPLHF. The CDR3 DNA reads TGTGCCAGCAGTTTTTGGGGGGGGGCGAGGTCACCCCTCCACTTT.

J is TRBJ1-5 and V is TRBV19; 10 nucleotides align to TRBD1. CDR1 and CDR2 from the germline V gene are LNHDA and SQIVND (reference sequence). The CDR3 spans 17 residues. Germline trimming cut 6 bases from V and 2 bases from J; bases unmatched to any gene: 10. CDR3 nucleotide sequence: TGTGCCAGTAGCGCCCGGGACAGGGGCCTCGGCAATCAGCCCCAGCATTTT. Translated: CASSARDRGLGNQPQHF.

The chain combines TRBV10-1 with TRBJ1-2, with D possibly being TRBD1 (6 bases). Trimming removed 0 bases from V and 4 bases from J, with 12 bases in between. The CDR3 totals 15 residues. Germline assignment: CDR1 WNHNN and CDR2 SYGVQD (reference sequence). The CDR3 DNA reads as TGCGCCAGCAGTGAGTCAGCGACAGGAGCCTATGGCTACACCTTC. It is translated as CASSESATGAYGYTF.

The chain links TRBV9 to TRBJ2-5; perhaps TRBD2 as D (6 bases). CDR1 and CDR2 (germline): SGDLS, YYNGEE. This CDR3 has 14 amino acids. With 3 bases removed from V and 2 bases from J, the gap between germline ends came to 11 bases. The CDR3 DNA is TGTGCCAGCAGCGGCCGGGACTCTCAAGAGACCCAGTACTTC. It is translated as CASSGRDSQETQYF.

The V and J genes are TRBV4-1 and TRBJ2-3; 11 positions agree with TRBD2. This CDR3 contains 15 residues. The germline V gene encodes CDR1 MGHRA and CDR2 YSYEKL. Trimming cost V 8 bases and J 5 bases; bases outside gene matches: 9. The CDR3 DNA reads as TGCGCCAGCGTCCGTAGCGGGGGGGCTGGAGATACGCAGTATTTT. It specifies CASVRSGGAGDTQYF.